The TCR beta chain under discussion was sequenced for a study of CD8+ T cells in alopecia areata. Treatment given: oral pan-JAK inhibitor, 5-10 mg twice daily. In each case, RNA was isolated and then reverse transcribed into cDNA as the sequencing template. Generated by immunoSEQ multiplex PCR, the TCRdb table keeps only in-frame clones and is missing some. The table shows around 97,000 clones, with 80% to 90% occurring only once. The CDR3 runs 17 residues. V was trimmed by 2 bases and J by 4 bases, leaving 19 bases between them. Germline V gene sequence: CDR1 SGHTA, CDR2 FQGNSA. The V and J genes are TRBV7-2 and TRBJ2-3, with D tentatively TRBD2 (5 bases). The TCR comes from a human donor with alopecia areata. Specimen: CD8+ T cells sorted from blood, collected at roughly week 30, from a patient treated with tofacitinib. DNA of the CDR3: TGTGCCAGCAGCTTACCCCCGGACTTCTCCCGGGCAGATACGCAGTATTTT. This sequence encodes CASSLPPDFSRADTQYF.